Listed below are T cell receptor beta chains from one sample, sequenced in a study of radiation and T cells in renal cell carcinoma. The assay was immunoSEQ multiplex PCR, and TCRdb's table has in-frame clones only and misses some. Among around 120,000 clones listed, roughly 77% were seen once. The sample in question was blood, obtained from a patient whose treatment included radiotherapy and nephrectomy. All receptors derive from a woman aged 60-75 years with renal cell carcinoma. Both conserved end residues are part of each CDR3. Each record gives: V gene, J gene, CDR3 protein.

TRBV7-7	TRBJ1-1	CASSLFFGTEAFF
TRBV25-1	TRBJ1-4	CASSRGNAGEKLFF
TRBV19	TRBJ1-5	CASRSRDAVGSNQPQHF
TRBV29-1	TRBJ2-7	CSVRGQATSEYSYEQYF
TRBV9	TRBJ1-6	CASSVGVPRANSPLHF
TRBV11-2	TRBJ2-1	CASSLMGLAGGEYNEQFF
TRBV10-3	TRBJ1-1	CASLTGSGTEAFF
TRBV5-5	TRBJ1-5	CASSLAGGNQPQHF
TRBV28	TRBJ1-2	CASSPTGGYGYTF
TRBV18	TRBJ2-6	CASSKGRSSGANVLTF
TRBV5-1	TRBJ2-2	CASSPLAGDTGELFF
TRBV18	TRBJ1-4	CASSRGGEEKLFF
TRBV11-3	TRBJ2-5	CASSYSREETQYF
TRBV5-1	TRBJ2-7	CASSSLALSYEQYF
TRBV15	TRBJ2-7	CATSRDGQGFYEQYF
TRBV15	TRBJ2-7	CATSRDPGYEQYF
TRBV19	TRBJ1-5	CASSVRSLGNQPQHF
TRBV6-1	TRBJ2-5	CASSVLTSRQETQYF
TRBV29-1	TRBJ1-4	CSVGGTGLATNEKLFF
TRBV19	TRBJ2-1	CASSTLADTYNEQFF
TRBV6-5	TRBJ1-2	CASSPGNIVSGYTF
TRBV6-5	TRBJ1-5	CASSYSLNQPQHF
TRBV5-1	TRBJ1-3	CASSLDGPLDGSGNTIYF
TRBV9	TRBJ2-7	CASSVGGAPYEQYF
TRBV5-4	TRBJ2-3	CASSLDNRGTDTQYF
TRBV7-2	TRBJ1-5	CASSPMTGINQPQHF
TRBV29-1	TRBJ2-4	CSVQRELKNIQYF
TRBV7-3	TRBJ2-1	CASSVTGIVGNEQFF
TRBV19	TRBJ1-1	CASSIEGRSTEAFF
TRBV4-3	.	CASSQQGYEQYF
TRBV4-3	TRBJ2-7	CASSQRFLSEQYF
TRBV28	TRBJ1-1	CASRPLQGITEAFF
TRBV6-1	TRBJ1-2	CASSEEYMRTYGYTF
TRBV19	TRBJ2-4	CASSIDRAQNIQYF
TRBV29-1	TRBJ2-5	CSAEGDGETQYF
TRBV5-1	TRBJ2-5	CASSLTGTGGETQYF
TRBV6-5	TRBJ2-1	CASSYSGGGEVEQFF
TRBV27	TRBJ2-2	CASSELAGANTGELFF
TRBV28	TRBJ1-2	CASSLVKEYGYTF
TRBV19	TRBJ2-7	CASSLKGQGGYEQYF
TRBV9	TRBJ1-2	CASSDRGGTHGYTF
TRBV19	TRBJ1-5	CASSIAGGGNQPQHF
TRBV19	TRBJ1-3	CASSIGYSGNTIYF
TRBV7-8	TRBJ1-6	CASSLDEALHF
TRBV12-1	TRBJ1-5	CAVNPAGGDQPQHF
TRBV9	TRBJ1-5	CASSVGGYNQPQHF
TRBV29-1	TRBJ1-2	CSVEDRGERRDYTF
TRBV9	TRBJ2-3	CASSVAAGTDTQYF
TRBV28	TRBJ1-2	CASSPGQTPPARNYGYTF